Sequencing of this T cell receptor beta chain was carried out in a study of blood T cell repertoires in COVID-19. The overall study: There were acute and convalescent COVID-19 samples, and they came from the United States, Italy and Spain. PBMCs, B-cell-depleted T cells, or T cells were the source of the cDNA or gDNA that made up the material.

The J segment lost 2 bases and the V segment lost 0 bases, leaving 10 bases of the junction unmatched. The CDR3 is 18 amino acids. The V gene's germline CDR1 is SGHRS and CDR2 YFSETQ. Original processing methods: Amplifying reference gene primers gave estimates of nucleated cell counts. Clones were read by immunoSEQ multiplex PCR, and TCRdb kept only the in-frame ones, dropping some. That table furnishes V, J and clone size, whereas the DNA furnished D and trimming. In the table there are roughly 140,000 clones, more than 70% of which are singletons. The chain links TRBV5-1 to TRBJ2-2, with TRBD2 identical over 7 bases. Sequenced: peripheral blood. The clonotype was recovered from a man aged 50-59 years with active or convalescent COVID-19. CDR3 region: CASSLGIGGSSNTGELFF. The CDR3 bases are TGCGCCAGCAGCTTGGGTATCGGCGGGAGCTCCAACACCGGGGAGCTGTTTTTT.